These 12 T cell receptor beta chains came from one sample sequenced in a study of T cells after yellow fever vaccination (dated by TCRdb to the late 2010s). Library prep was done by 5' RACE. TCRdb names Illumina HiSeq 2500 as the instrument used. TCRdb reran the public reads through fastp at Q25 and MiXCR, keeping productive beta chains. Rows with one shared CDR3 protein collapse into an entry with the most common genes and DNA. This sample gives hundreds of thousands of distinct CDR3 sequences in total; less than 15% of them show up just once. The biggest ten clones account for over 13% of the sample. What the treatment or condition label conveys for this sample: live attenuated yellow fever vaccine strain. The source was PBMCs, collected on the day of the yellow fever booster vaccination. These receptors came from a man aged 30-40 years who received the YFV17D yellow fever vaccine.

This clonotype was seen a handful of times. V usage is TRBV9 and J usage is TRBJ2-2; D uncertain. Germline V gene sequence: CDR1 SGDLS, CDR2 YYNGEE. Between the trimmed V and J ends, which lost 0 bases and 6 bases, there was a span of 6 bases. The CDR3 is 13 residues long. CDR3 bases: TGTGCCAGCAGCGTAGACTTAGCCGGGGAGCTGTTTTTT. Its protein is CASSVDLAGELFF.

This sequence joins TRBV9 and TRBJ2-3; possible D gene TRBD2, 6 bases. Germline V gene data show CDR1 as SGDLS and CDR2 as YYNGEE. Trimming shortened V by 3 bases and J by 3 bases, and 17 bases separated the two germline ends. CDR3 length: 16 residues. The CDR3 DNA reads TGTGCCAGCAGCGGAGAAGATTGGGGGGAGACAGATACGCAGTATTTT. It codes for CASSGEDWGETDTQYF.

The genes are TRBV29-1 and TRBJ1-2, with D possibly being TRBD1 (6 bases). The CDR3 extends over 15 amino acids. Per germline, CDR1 SQVTM and CDR2 ANQGSEA. The V and J ends lost 6 bases and 5 bases respectively, with 22 bases between them. The CDR3 DNA sequence: TGCAGCGTCCGCGCCCGGGACACCTTTAATTATGGCTACACCTTC. This gives the protein CSVRARDTFNYGYTF.

This clonotype appeared a few times. The chain has TRBV18 and TRBJ2-7; TRBD1 is a possible D gene (6 bases). CDR3 size: 15 residues. Germline CDR1 and CDR2: KGHSH and LQKENI. With 5 bases removed from V and 3 bases from J, the gap between germline ends came to 17 bases. In DNA form, the CDR3 reads TGTGCCAGCTCAGCCAGAAACGACAGGAACTACGAGCAGTACTTC. Protein: CASSARNDRNYEQYF.

V and J are TRBV7-8 and TRBJ1-4; D is undetermined. CDR3 length equals 14 residues. Deletions cut 4 bases from V and 8 bases from J, with 14 bases between. Per the germline V gene, CDR1 is SGHVS and CDR2 is FQNEAQ. The CDR3 is CASSSSRWVEKLFF. The CDR3 region has the DNA TGTGCCAGCAGCTCATCCAGATGGGTAGAAAAACTGTTTTTT.

The gene calls are TRBV29-1 and TRBJ1-2, with D possibly being TRBD1 (5 bases). CDR1 SQVTM and CDR2 ANQGSEA come from the germline V gene. This CDR3 comprises 15 residues. V lost 6 bases and J lost 4, with 21 bases in between. The CDR3 nucleotides read TGCAGCGTGTCAAGGATGGGGACTTGGAGCTATGGCTACACCTTC. The encoded protein is CSVSRMGTWSYGYTF.

The table lists this clonotype with a few counts. This chain connects TRBV18 to TRBJ2-3, with D maybe TRBD1 (5 bases). CDR3 length equals 13 residues. The V end lost 2 bases, the J end lost 4 bases, and 7 bases lay between the germline ends. Germline CDR1 KGHSH, CDR2 LQKENI. As DNA, the CDR3 is TGTGCCAGCTCACCAGGGGCGTCAGATACGCAGTATTTT. Translation: CASSPGASDTQYF.

This clonotype appeared a few times. The CDR3 spells CATSDRENTEAFF. The CDR3 DNA is TGTGCCACTTCGGACAGGGAGAACACTGAAGCTTTCTTT. The chain recombines TRBV10-3 with TRBJ1-1; the match to TRBD1 covers 8 bases. V dropped 10 bases and J dropped 1; count of bases not matched to a gene: 5. CDR1 is ENHRY and CDR2 is SYGVKD in the germline V gene. The CDR3 runs to 13 residues.

The chain joins TRBV30 to TRBJ1-1, with no clear D. Looked up from germline, CDR1 is GTSNPN and CDR2 is SVGIG (reference sequence). The CDR3 covers 14 residues. Trimming took 0 bases from V and 5 from J, leaving 13 bases between them. CDR3 amino acids: CAWSVGSTGTEAFF. For the CDR3, the DNA is TGTGCCTGGAGTGTAGGTAGCACGGGGACTGAAGCTTTCTTT.

Of note for this clonotype: Without the conserved terminal phenylalanine or tryptophan, this CDR3 likely stems from a read error. This chain uses TRBV27 with TRBJ2-5; a weak D match, TRBD2 (5 bases). Germline values: CDR1 MNHEY, CDR2 SMNVEV (reference sequence). The CDR3 loop spans 14 amino acids. Between the trimmed V and J ends, which lost 4 bases and 5 bases, there was a span of 14 bases. For the CDR3, the DNA is TGTGCCAGCAGTTCAATGGGTTCGGGGGAGACCCAGTACCTC. This translates into CASSSMGSGETQYL.

The V and J genes are TRBV6-1 and TRBJ2-1; the D gene could be TRBD1 or TRBD2 (5 bases each). CDR3 length: 16 residues. The germline V gene encodes CDR1 MNHNS and CDR2 SASEGT. V was shortened by 7 bases and J by 6 bases, with 22 bases between the two germline ends. The CDR3 bases are TGTGCCAGCACCCCTACCCGGACACTACGGGGCAATGAGCAGTTCTTC. It codes for CASTPTRTLRGNEQFF.

In this sample, this clonotype turned up many times. The chain uses TRBV7-2 and TRBJ2-4; the D is unclear. V was pared by 0 bases and J by 1 base, with 4 bases between. Looked up from germline, CDR1 is SGHTA and CDR2 is FQGNSA. CDR3 size: 14 residues. CDR3 loop: CASSLAEAKNIQYF. The CDR3, as DNA: TGTGCCAGCAGCTTAGCGGAGGCCAAAAACATTCAGTACTTC.